This passage covers 21 T cell receptor beta chains from one sample sequenced in a study of cytomegalovirus exposure and HLA in healthy donors. PCR primers comprised 60 Vbeta and 13 Jbeta primers. The method was immunoSEQ multiplex PCR; TCRdb's version includes in-frame clones alone and lacks a portion of them. The data hold 110,000 or so clones, with 81% observed a single time. Sequenced material: PBMCs. Receptors originate from a woman in her twenties or thirties in good health and CMV-seronegative.

V and J are TRBV19 and TRBJ2-1, with 11 bases matching TRBD2. There are 14 residues in the CDR3. J gave up 8 bases and V 5 bases, and 5 bases lay outside the gene matches. The germline CDR1 and CDR2 sequences are LNHDA and SQIVND (reference sequence). CDR3: CASSFSSGRYEQFF. The CDR3 DNA sequence: TGTGCCAGTAGTTTTTCTAGCGGGAGGTATGAGCAGTTCTTC.

The CDR3 bases are TGTGCCACCAGCAGAGGGGGCAGGGGGGCGGATCAGCCCCAGCATTTT. Protein product: CATSRGGRGADQPQHF. The genes are TRBV15 and TRBJ1-5; 7 positions agree with TRBD1. Trimming took 1 base from V and 5 from J; bases not matched to a gene: 8. Germline V gene lookup returns CDR1 LNHNV and CDR2 YYDKDF (reference sequence). This CDR3 has 16 amino acids.

The CDR3 here is CASSLFALVGYTF. The CDR3 DNA reads TGTGCCAGCAGCTTGTTTGCCCTAGTAGGCTACACCTTC. This chain links TRBV5-4 with TRBJ1-2; no firm D call. Germline V gives CDR1 SGHNT, CDR2 YYREEE (reference sequence). Trimming pared 1 base from V and 8 bases from J, leaving 12 bases between. The CDR3 is 13 residues long.

The gene calls are TRBV5-4 and TRBJ1-1; a possible D gene is TRBD1 (6 bases). The CDR3 consists of 14 residues. Between the trimmed V and J ends, which lost 4 bases and 0 bases, there was a span of 10 bases. Germline-derived CDR1 and CDR2 are SGHNT and YYREEE (reference sequence). CDR3: CASSADRLNTEAFF. The CDR3 DNA reads TGTGCCAGCAGCGCTGACAGGCTGAACACTGAAGCTTTCTTT.

The chain couples TRBV6-1 to TRBJ2-1; 8 bases line up with TRBD2. V shed 4 bases and J 10 bases; nucleotides not matched to a gene: 9. In germline, CDR1 is MNHNS, CDR2 SASEGT. The CDR3 sequence is 14 residues long. CDR3 in DNA: TGTGCCAGCAGTGTTTCAGCGGGAGCAGGCGAGCAGTTCTTC. Its translation is CASSVSAGAGEQFF.

This clone was observed a few times. This sequence joins TRBV5-4 and TRBJ2-3, with D possibly matching TRBD2 (6 bases). Germline values: CDR1 SGHNT, CDR2 YYREEE (reference sequence). This CDR3 is 15 amino acids long. The V end was cut by 5 bases, the J end by 3 bases, with 16 bases between. In nucleotides, the CDR3 is TGTGCCAGCAGAAGAACTGGGGGGAGAACAGATACGCAGTATTTT. Protein product: CASRRTGGRTDTQYF.

The chain has TRBV30 and TRBJ1-5; tentatively, D is TRBD1 (6 bases). The V gene lost 4 bases and the J gene lost 4 bases, with 14 bases spanning the gap. Germline values: CDR1 GTSNPN, CDR2 SVGIG (reference sequence). The CDR3 runs to 14 residues. The CDR3 DNA reads as TGTGCCTGGAATCAACAGGGAGCGAATCAGCCCCAGCATTTT. It yields the protein CAWNQQGANQPQHF.

The gene calls are TRBV5-4 and TRBJ1-2, with 7 bases aligning to TRBD1. The CDR3 runs to 14 residues. CDR1 is SGHNT and CDR2 is YYREEE in the germline V gene (reference sequence). V lost 4 bases to trimming and J lost 4 bases; unmatched junction nucleotides: 7. The CDR3 loop reads CASSGMTGLYGYTF. The CDR3 DNA follows: TGTGCCAGCAGCGGGATGACAGGGCTCTATGGCTACACCTTC. The complete variable domain, with remaining parts taken from reference TRBV5-4 and TRBJ1-2, reads ETGVTQSPTHLIKTRGQQVTLRCSSQSGHNTVSWYQQALGQGPQFIFQYYREEENGRGNFPPRFSGLQFPNYSSELNVNALELDDSALYLCASSGMTGLYGYTFGSGTRLTVV.

This clone was detected once. One end of the junction varies from germline; a read error may be responsible. The rearrangement links TRBV7-9 to TRBJ2-1, with 11 bases lining up with TRBD1. This CDR3 is 15 amino acids long. Germline V CDR1 and CDR2: SEHNR, FQNEAQ (reference sequence). In DNA, the CDR3 is TGTTCCAGCAGCCTGGTTGGGACAGGGGGTTATGAGCAGTTCTTC. Encoded protein: CSSSLVGTGGYEQFF.

This sequence joins TRBV7-9 and TRBJ1-5; the D gene is possibly TRBD1 (5 bases). CDR3 length equals 14 residues. Germline assignment: CDR1 SEHNR and CDR2 FQNEAQ (reference sequence). V was pared by 3 bases and J by 3 bases, with 9 bases between. As DNA, the CDR3 is TGTGCCAGCAGCTTCGACAGTGTCAATCAGCCCCAGCATTTT. Amino acid sequence: CASSFDSVNQPQHF. The whole variable domain, filled in from reference TRBV7-9 and TRBJ1-5, reads DTGVSQNPRHKITKRGQNVTFRCDPISEHNRLYWYRQTLGQGPEFLTYFQNEAQLEKSRLLSDRFSAERPKGSFSTLEIQRTEQGDSAMYLCASSFDSVNQPQHFGDGTRLSIL.

The V gene is TRBV27, the J gene TRBJ2-6, with D possibly TRBD1 on 6 matching bases. Germline CDR1 is MNHEY and CDR2 is SMNVEV (reference sequence). The CDR3 spans 16 residues. The germline V and J ends were trimmed by 8 bases and 1 base, with 15 bases remaining between them. CDR3 nucleotides: TGTGCCAGCCGTCTTGAAACAGGGTCTGGGGCCAACGTCCTGACTTTC. This sequence encodes CASRLETGSGANVLTF. The full variable domain, completed using reference TRBV27 and TRBJ2-6, is EAQVTQNPRYLITVTGKKLTVTCSQNMNHEYMSWYRQDPGLGLRQIYYSMNVEVTDKGDVPEGYKVSRKEKRNFPLILESPSPNQTSLYFCASRLETGSGANVLTFGAGSRLTVL.

This clone was observed a single time. The gene calls are TRBV5-1 and TRBJ2-1, with TRBD1 identical over 10 bases. This CDR3 has 15 amino acids. Germline values: CDR1 SGHRS, CDR2 YFSETQ. V trimming: 4 bases; J trimming: 5 bases; junction bases outside the gene matches: 6. DNA for the CDR3: TGCGCCAGCAGCCCCCCAGGGACAGGGGACAATGAGCAGTTCTTC. Its protein product is CASSPPGTGDNEQFF.

This clone was counted once. V usage is TRBV19 and J usage is TRBJ2-3; 8 bases fit TRBD1. This CDR3 spans 13 amino acids. The V gene's germline CDR1 is LNHDA and CDR2 SQIVND (reference sequence). With 6 bases clipped from V and 4 bases from J, the junction kept 3 bases outside the gene matches. The CDR3 DNA sequence: TGTGCCAGTAGCACAGGGGGACCAGATACGCAGTATTTT. It yields the protein CASSTGGPDTQYF.

V is TRBV7-8 and J is TRBJ2-1; TRBD2 agrees at 15 bases. This CDR3 comprises 17 residues. V lost 1 base, J lost 8 bases, and 6 bases stayed unmatched. Per germline, CDR1 SGHVS and CDR2 FQNEAQ. DNA for the CDR3: TGTGCCAGCAGCTTAGGGAGGACTAGCGGGAGGGCCTATGAGCAGTTCTTC. Amino acid sequence: CASSLGRTSGRAYEQFF.

The genes are TRBV7-9 and TRBJ2-4; 9 bases align to TRBD2. This CDR3 comprises 18 residues. Germline CDR1 reads SEHNR; CDR2 reads FQNEAQ (reference sequence). V shed 4 bases, J shed 5 bases, and the junction held 15 bases outside the gene matches. In DNA, the CDR3 is TGTGCCAGCAGCTCCGGGACTAGCCGTATCCGAATACAAAACATTCAGTACTTC. Its translation is CASSSGTSRIRIQNIQYF.

The CDR3 coding sequence is TGTGCCAGTACTTACGGACAGAATGCTGATGGCTACACCTTC. It is translated as CASTYGQNADGYTF. J is TRBJ1-2 and V is TRBV19; weak D call: TRBD1 (6 bases). V was pared by 7 bases and J by 6 bases, with 18 bases between. The CDR3 totals 14 residues. CDR1 is LNHDA and CDR2 is SQIVND in the germline V gene (reference sequence).

V usage is TRBV19 and J usage is TRBJ1-1; D ambiguous. In germline, CDR1 is LNHDA, CDR2 SQIVND (reference sequence). V was trimmed by 7 bases and J by 1 base, leaving 16 bases between them. CDR3 length: 15 residues. The CDR3, as DNA: TGTGCCAGTACCCCCCCCAGAGGTTGGAACACTGAAGCTTTCTTT. Its translation is CASTPPRGWNTEAFF.

This clone appeared a few times. V and J are TRBV6-6 and TRBJ2-1; TRBD2 might be the D (6 bases). V shed 11 bases and J shed 9 bases, with 14 bases lying between them. Germline CDR1 reads MNHNY; CDR2 reads SVGAGI (reference sequence). The CDR3 runs to 11 residues. The CDR3 region is CASQAGLEQFF. As DNA, the CDR3 is TGTGCCTCCCAGGCGGGGCTTGAGCAGTTCTTC.

This chain links TRBV5-1 with TRBJ2-1; TRBD2 agrees at 8 bases. CDR1 SGHRS and CDR2 YFSETQ come from the germline V gene. There are 16 residues in the CDR3. The ends lost 4 bases at V and 9 bases at J; junction bases unmatched: 15. As DNA, the CDR3 is TGCGCCAGCAGCACACAACCGGGACTAGAAGGGGGTGAGCAGTTCTTC. Its translation is CASSTQPGLEGGEQFF.

This clone was counted a few times. The genes are TRBV5-1 and TRBJ1-1; 9 nucleotides match TRBD1. This CDR3 is 16 amino acids long. V was clipped by 0 bases and J by 2 bases; unmatched bases: 5. From germline, CDR1 is SGHRS and CDR2 YFSETQ. The CDR3 here is CASSLEGTGRNTEAFF. Here the CDR3 DNA reads TGCGCCAGCAGCTTGGAAGGGACAGGGCGAAACACTGAAGCTTTCTTT.

This chain uses TRBV2 with TRBJ1-6; 8 nucleotides agree with TRBD1. Germline values: CDR1 SNHLY, CDR2 FYNNEI. After removal of 6 bases from V and 7 bases from J, the junction contained 11 bases not matched to a gene. This CDR3 comprises 16 residues. CDR3 loop: CASRGPGTGANSPLHF. Written as DNA, the CDR3 is TGTGCCAGCAGGGGCCCCGGGACAGGAGCGAATTCACCCCTCCACTTT. The full variable domain, rest sourced from reference TRBV2 and TRBJ1-6, is EPEVTQTPSHQVTQMGQEVILRCVPISNHLYFYWYRQILGQKVEFLVSFYNNEISEKSEIFDDQFSVERPDGSNFTLKIRSTKLEDSAMYFCASRGPGTGANSPLHFGNGTRLTVT.